The sequence of this T cell receptor beta chain was determined in a study of a mutant IDH1 vaccine in newly diagnosed glioma. Whole-study context: During weeks 1, 3, 5, 7, 11, 15, 19 and 23, patients received eight vaccinations. Earlier care involved radiotherapy, temozolomide, or both, and the majority received both.

This clone is a singleton in its sample. Its antigen is undetermined. Generated by immunoSEQ multiplex PCR, the TCRdb table keeps only in-frame clones and is missing some. Among 40,000 or so clones listed, just over 90% were seen once. This CDR3 region has 15 residues. V lost 11 bases and J lost 2; bases outside the gene matches: 12. Per the germline V gene, CDR1 is SGHVS and CDR2 is FQNEAQ. Time point indicated: week 5, during vaccination. In every dose of vaccine, 300 ug of mutant IDH1 20-mer peptide was given alongside topical imiquimod. Study results and limitations: Among all patients, vaccine-induced immune responses occurred in roughly 93%.

This specimen was PBMCs, taken from a glioma patient whose treatment included an IDH1 peptide vaccine. This sequence was found in a man aged 45-65 years with glioma. The V call is TRBV7-8, the J call TRBJ1-2; 9 nucleotides line up with TRBD1. The CDR3 bases are TGTGCCGTGGGGGACAGGGTGCCCCAGAACTATGGCTACACCTTC. This translates into CAVGDRVPQNYGYTF.